Each of the 7 T cell receptor beta chains below was sequenced from the same sample in a study of blood T cell repertoires in COVID-19. The assay was immunoSEQ multiplex PCR, and TCRdb's table has in-frame clones only and misses some. The data hold about 180,000 clones, with just under 80% observed a single time. Input material: peripheral blood. Receptors originate from a man between 70 and 80 years old with active or convalescent COVID-19.

The genes are TRBV9 and TRBJ2-3; a possible D gene is TRBD2 (5 bases). Germline CDR1 is SGDLS and CDR2 is YYNGEE. Trimming removed 8 bases from V and 2 bases from J, with 18 bases in between. CDR3 length: 15 amino acids. The CDR3 region is CASQGGSSFTDTQYF. The CDR3 region has the DNA TGTGCCAGTCAAGGTGGGAGTAGCTTCACAGATACGCAGTATTTT.

This clone was detected once. The V call is TRBV9, the J call TRBJ1-1, with D tentatively TRBD1 (5 bases). CDR3 length: 14 amino acids. Germline CDR1 is SGDLS and CDR2 is YYNGEE. The V and J ends lost 4 bases and 4 bases respectively, with 14 bases between them. The CDR3 DNA reads as TGTGCCAGCAGCCCCGGGGGGGTCGGCACTGAAGCTTTCTTT. The encoded protein is CASSPGGVGTEAFF. The full variable domain, in which reference TRBV9 and TRBJ1-1 provide the parts outside the CDR3, is DSGVTQTPKHLITATGQRVTLRCSPRSGDLSVYWYQQSLDQGLQFLIQYYNGEERAKGNILERFSAQQFPDLHSELNLSSLELGDSALYFCASSPGGVGTEAFFGQGTRLTVV.

The CDR3 reads CSVEDWVGTQHF. For the CDR3, the DNA is TGCAGCGTTGAAGATTGGGTCGGGACCCAGCATTTT. The chain recombines TRBV29-1 with TRBJ1-5; D gene uncertain. Between the trimmed V and J ends, which lost 0 bases and 11 bases, there was a span of 11 bases. The CDR3 loop spans 12 amino acids. The germline CDR1 and CDR2 sequences are SQVTM and ANQGSEA.

The chain links TRBV12-5 to TRBJ2-5, with 7 bases aligning to TRBD2. Trimming took 6 bases from V and 4 from J; bases not matched to a gene: 5. Germline CDR1 LGHNT, CDR2 FRNRAP. This CDR3 region has 13 residues. Here the CDR3 DNA reads TGTGCTAGTGGACGGGGGGAGGGAGAGACCCAGTACTTC. This translates into CASGRGEGETQYF.

This clone was detected a few times. V and J are TRBV5-5 and TRBJ1-4; no clear D. From germline, CDR1 is SGHKS and CDR2 YYEKEE (reference sequence). There are 14 residues in the CDR3. The V end was cut by 2 bases, the J end by 8 bases, with 13 bases between. This chain's CDR3 is CASSLVGREEKLFF. The CDR3 DNA follows: TGTGCCAGCAGCTTAGTCGGGCGGGAGGAAAAACTGTTTTTT. Combining the CDR3 with reference TRBV5-5 and TRBJ1-4 gives the whole variable domain DAGVTQSPTHLIKTRGQQVTLRCSPISGHKSVSWYQQVLGQGPQFIFQYYEKEERGRGNFPDRFSARQFPNYSSELNVNALLLGDSALYLCASSLVGREEKLFFGSGTQLSVL.

This chain joins TRBV5-6 and TRBJ2-5; 7 bases are shared with TRBD2. V dropped 4 bases and J dropped 4; count of bases not matched to a gene: 10. The CDR3 spans 15 residues. Per the germline V gene, CDR1 is SGHDT and CDR2 is YYEEEE. CDR3 coding DNA: TGTGCCAGCAGCGAATGGGGGGAGGGCGGAGAGACCCAGTACTTC. Protein: CASSEWGEGGETQYF.

The chain links TRBV19 to TRBJ1-2; D might be TRBD1 (5 bases). The ends were cut back, 4 bases at V and 4 bases at J, with 13 bases in the middle. Per the germline V gene, CDR1 is LNHDA and CDR2 is SQIVND (reference sequence). The CDR3 contains 14 residues. CDR3 sequence reads: CASSTSRAVYGYTF. The CDR3 DNA follows: TGTGCCAGTAGTACGTCCAGGGCGGTCTATGGCTACACCTTC.